This T cell receptor beta chain was captured in a study of T cell changes during pregnancy in multiple sclerosis. The V gene's germline CDR1 is SNHLY and CDR2 FYNNEI. Trimming cost V 3 bases and J 4 bases, with 9 bases left between them. CDR3 size: 13 residues. Assay used: immunoSEQ multiplex PCR; TCRdb lists only in-frame clones, some missing. Of 45,000 or so clones listed, approximately 96% are singletons. The material sequenced was peripheral blood, taken in the second trimester of pregnancy. J is TRBJ1-1 and V is TRBV2; D unresolved. The clonotype was recovered from a female donor with multiple sclerosis, enrolled in a pregnancy study. The CDR3 DNA reads TGTGCCAGCAGTGAGCAAAAGAGCACTGAAGCTTTCTTT. This gives the protein CASSEQKSTEAFF.